Sequencing of this T cell receptor (beta chain) was carried out in a study of shared clonotypes between healthy human individuals. Profiling relied on immunoSEQ multiplex PCR, and the TCRdb table lists in-frame clones only, not all of them. Of over 950,000 clones listed, 60% to 85% were seen once; the top ten hold over 0.8%. The V and J ends lost 6 bases and 6 bases respectively, with 15 bases between them. The CDR3 extends over 13 amino acids. Per germline, CDR1 MDHEN and CDR2 SYDVKM. The source material was memory CD4+ T cells from PBMCs. Described subset: CD45RA-negative fraction. The receptor was derived from a man in his late teens or twenties in good health. Some clones in this sample may be carry-over from other donors' samples. The chain joins TRBV28 to TRBJ2-7; D gene unclear. The CDR3 loop reads CASSPLFRGEQYF. CDR3 bases: TGTGCCAGCAGCCCCCTGTTTCGTGGCGAGCAGTACTTC.